These 8 T cell receptor beta chains originate from one sample sequenced in a study of regulatory T cells in long-lasting Graves disease. Time point defined: persistent/refractory GD, antithyroid drugs over 5 years with positive TRAb. The TCR library was prepared using RNA isolated from PBMCs. Investigators prepared the TCR beta libraries by applying iRepertoire HTBI primers and Arm-PCR of CDR3 regions. Each CDR3 protein is one row after TCRdb ran MiXCR on the multiplex PCR reads. This table holds 310,000 or so distinct CDR3 sequences, roughly a fifth found once. The material sequenced was peripheral blood mononuclear cells (PBMCs), taken when the disease was refractory, from a patient treated with antithyroid drugs. These receptors all stem from a female donor with Graves disease.

This clonotype was recorded at least ten times. The gene calls are TRBV29-1 and TRBJ2-2; 7 bases align to TRBD2. There are 19 residues in the CDR3. The ends lost 8 bases at V and 3 bases at J; junction bases unmatched: 24. CDR1 is SQVTM and CDR2 is ANQGSEA in the germline V gene. CDR3 residues: CSLCRCGSLFRTYTGELFF. As DNA, the CDR3 is TGCAGCCTTTGTCGGTGCGGGAGCCTCTTTCGTACTTACACCGGGGAGCTGTTTTTT.

The table lists this clonotype with many counts. This chain connects TRBV2 to TRBJ2-7; the match to TRBD2 covers 7 bases. The CDR3 has 13 amino acids. Germline CDR1 reads SNHLY; CDR2 reads FYNNEI. Trimming cost V 4 bases and J 5 bases; bases outside gene matches: 5. CDR3 region: CASSAEAGDEQYF. CDR3 nucleotide sequence: TGTGCCAGCAGTGCTGAGGCGGGAGACGAGCAGTACTTC.

Turning to this clonotype: This may stem from a read error, because a much larger clone lies one nucleotide away. The chain has TRBV11-2 and TRBJ1-1; TRBD1 is a possible D gene (6 bases). The length of the CDR3 is 16 residues. Looked up from germline, CDR1 is SGHAT and CDR2 is FQNNGV. CDR3 DNA: TGTGCCGGCAGCTTAGAATCAGGGGACAATCCCACTGAAGCTTTCTTT. It yields the protein CAGSLESGDNPTEAFF.

In the case of this clonotype: This may stem from a read error, because a much larger clone lies one nucleotide away. V usage is TRBV6-1 and J usage is TRBJ2-5; 7 bases are a match to TRBD1. CDR3 length: 14 amino acids. The germline CDR1 and CDR2 sequences are MNHNS and SASEGT. The CDR3 nucleotides are TGTGCCGGCAGTCGCACCGGGACAGCAGAGACCCAGTACTTC. This encodes CAGSRTGTAETQYF.

In this sample, this clonotype turned up many times. This chain joins TRBV15 and TRBJ1-3, with a tentative D call TRBD1 (6 bases). Germline V gene data show CDR1 as LNHNV and CDR2 as YYDKDF (reference sequence). Between the trimmed V and J ends, which lost 5 bases and 4 bases, there was a span of 21 bases. This CDR3 contains 17 residues. The CDR3 nucleotides are TGTGCCACCAGCCGTGGACAGTTAAAAGTTGAAGGAAACACCATATATTTT. This codes for CATSRGQLKVEGNTIYF.

This clonotype was counted only a few times. Here the CDR3 DNA reads TGCAGTGCTAGAGACGTCGATGGCGGGACCTACGAGCAGTACTTC. It specifies CSARDVDGGTYEQYF. This sequence joins TRBV20-1 and TRBJ2-7, with a weak D call TRBD2 (6 bases). Trimming removed 0 bases at V and 2 bases at J, with 14 bases between. The V gene's germline CDR1 is DFQATT and CDR2 SNEGSKA (reference sequence). This CDR3 region has 15 residues.

The table lists this clonotype with a few counts. This rearrangement joins TRBV27 to TRBJ1-5; possible D gene TRBD1, 5 bases. CDR1 MNHEY and CDR2 SMNVEV come from the germline V gene (reference sequence). V was trimmed by 5 bases and J by 1 base, leaving 12 bases between them. The CDR3 spans 15 residues. The CDR3 loop reads CASSLDSGSNQPQHF. As DNA, the CDR3 is TGTGCCAGCAGTCTAGACAGCGGGAGCAATCAGCCCCAGCATTTT.

This clonotype was detected ten times or more. J is TRBJ2-7 and V is TRBV2, with D unclear. This CDR3 is 16 amino acids long. V was cut by 5 bases and J by 1 base, with 18 bases left in between. The germline V gene encodes CDR1 SNHLY and CDR2 FYNNEI. The CDR3 DNA sequence: TGTGCCAGCAGTCTATCCGGCTGGGATCCGTCCTACGAGCAGTACTTC. Protein: CASSLSGWDPSYEQYF.